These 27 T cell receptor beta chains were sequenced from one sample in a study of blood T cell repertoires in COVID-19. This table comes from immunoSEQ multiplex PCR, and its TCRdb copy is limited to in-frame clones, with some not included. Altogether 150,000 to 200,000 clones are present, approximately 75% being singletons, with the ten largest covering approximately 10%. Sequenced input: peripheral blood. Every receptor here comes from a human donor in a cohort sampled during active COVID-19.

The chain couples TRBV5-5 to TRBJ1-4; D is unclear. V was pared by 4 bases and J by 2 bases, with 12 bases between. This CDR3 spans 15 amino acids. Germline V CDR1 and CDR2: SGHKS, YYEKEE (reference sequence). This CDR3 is CASSINSGTNEKLFF. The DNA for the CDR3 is TGTGCCAGCAGCATCAACTCGGGGACTAATGAAAAACTGTTTTTT. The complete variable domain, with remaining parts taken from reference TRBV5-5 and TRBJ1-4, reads DAGVTQSPTHLIKTRGQQVTLRCSPISGHKSVSWYQQVLGQGPQFIFQYYEKEERGRGNFPDRFSARQFPNYSSELNVNALLLGDSALYLCASSINSGTNEKLFFGSGTQLSVL.

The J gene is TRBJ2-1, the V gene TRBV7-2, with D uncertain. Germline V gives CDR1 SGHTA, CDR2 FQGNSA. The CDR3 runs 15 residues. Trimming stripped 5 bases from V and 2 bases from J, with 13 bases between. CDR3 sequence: CASSLLMAAYNEQFF. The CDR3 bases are TGTGCCAGCAGCCTTTTAATGGCGGCCTACAATGAGCAGTTCTTC. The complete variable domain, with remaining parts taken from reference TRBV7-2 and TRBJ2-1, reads GAGVSQSPSNKVTEKGKDVELRCDPISGHTALYWYRQSLGQGLEFLIYFQGNSAPDKSGLPSDRFSAERTGGSVSTLTIQRTQQEDSAVYLCASSLLMAAYNEQFFGPGTRLTVL.

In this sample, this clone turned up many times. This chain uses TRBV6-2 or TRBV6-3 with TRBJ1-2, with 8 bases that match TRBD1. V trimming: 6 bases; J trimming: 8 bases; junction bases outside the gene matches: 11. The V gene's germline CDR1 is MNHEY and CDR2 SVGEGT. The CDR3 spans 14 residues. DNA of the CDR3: TGTGCCAGCAGCCGCGGACAGGGTTTGGGCGGCTACACCTTC. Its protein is CASSRGQGLGGYTF.

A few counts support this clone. DNA for the CDR3: TGTGCCAGCAGCGCGGACAGGGTGAATGAAAAACTGTTTTTT. Translation: CASSADRVNEKLFF. The rearrangement links TRBV9 to TRBJ1-4; TRBD1 agrees at 8 bases. With 3 bases clipped from V and 5 bases from J, the junction kept 3 bases outside the gene matches. CDR3 length equals 14 residues. Looked up from germline, CDR1 is SGDLS and CDR2 is YYNGEE.

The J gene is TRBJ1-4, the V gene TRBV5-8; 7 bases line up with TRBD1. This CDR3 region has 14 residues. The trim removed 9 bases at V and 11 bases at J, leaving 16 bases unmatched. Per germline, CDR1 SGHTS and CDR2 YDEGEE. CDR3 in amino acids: CATTRDSRMGKLFF. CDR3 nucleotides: TGTGCCACCACCCGGGACAGTCGAATGGGCAAACTGTTTTTT. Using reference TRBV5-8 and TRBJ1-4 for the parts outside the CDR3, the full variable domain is EAGVTQSPTHLIKTRGQQATLRCSPISGHTSVYWYQQALGLGLQFLLWYDEGEERNRGNFPPRFSGRQFPNYSSELNVNALELEDSALYLCATTRDSRMGKLFFGSGTQLSVL.

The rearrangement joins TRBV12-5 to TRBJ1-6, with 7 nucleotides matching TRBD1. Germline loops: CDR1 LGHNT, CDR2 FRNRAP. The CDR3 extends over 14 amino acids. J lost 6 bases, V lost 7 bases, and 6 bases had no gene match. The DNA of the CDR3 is TGTGCTAGTGCCTCCGGGACAGCTAATTCACCCCTCCACTTT. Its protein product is CASASGTANSPLHF.

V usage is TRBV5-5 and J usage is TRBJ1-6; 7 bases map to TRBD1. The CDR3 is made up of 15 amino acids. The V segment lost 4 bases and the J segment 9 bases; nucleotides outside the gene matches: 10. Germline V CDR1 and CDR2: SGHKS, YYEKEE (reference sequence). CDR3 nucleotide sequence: TGTGCCAGCAGCGATGAGGACAGGTGGGGTTCACCCCTCCACTTT. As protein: CASSDEDRWGSPLHF.

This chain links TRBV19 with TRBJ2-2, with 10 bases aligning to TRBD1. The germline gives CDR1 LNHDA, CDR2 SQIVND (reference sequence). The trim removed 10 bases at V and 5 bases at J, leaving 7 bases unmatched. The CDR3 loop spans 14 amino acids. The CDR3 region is CATRDRGSTGELFF. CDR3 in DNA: TGTGCCACTCGGGACAGGGGCTCGACCGGGGAGCTGTTTTTT. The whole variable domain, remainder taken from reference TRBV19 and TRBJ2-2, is DGGITQSPKYLFRKEGQNVTLSCEQNLNHDAMYWYRQDPGQGLRLIYYSQIVNDFQKGDIAEGYSVSREKKESFPLTVTSAQKNPTAFYLCATRDRGSTGELFFGEGSRLTVL.

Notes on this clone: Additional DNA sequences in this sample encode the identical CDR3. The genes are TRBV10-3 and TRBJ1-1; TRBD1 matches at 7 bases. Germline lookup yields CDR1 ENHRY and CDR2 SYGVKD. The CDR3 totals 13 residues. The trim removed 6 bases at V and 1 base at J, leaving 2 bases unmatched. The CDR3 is CAISAGGNTEAFF. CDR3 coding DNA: TGTGCCATCAGCGCAGGGGGGAACACTGAAGCTTTCTTT.

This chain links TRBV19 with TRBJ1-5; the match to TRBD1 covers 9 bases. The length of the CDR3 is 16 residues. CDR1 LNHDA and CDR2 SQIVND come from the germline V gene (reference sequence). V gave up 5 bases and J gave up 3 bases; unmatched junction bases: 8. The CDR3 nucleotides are TGTGCCAGTAGTCTCCCGGGACAGGGTTTCAATCAGCCCCAGCATTTT. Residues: CASSLPGQGFNQPQHF.

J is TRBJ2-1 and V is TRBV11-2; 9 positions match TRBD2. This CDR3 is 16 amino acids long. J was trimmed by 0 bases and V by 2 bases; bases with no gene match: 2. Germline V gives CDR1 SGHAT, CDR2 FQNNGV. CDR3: CASSLNSGSSYNEQFF. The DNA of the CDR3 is TGTGCCAGCAGCTTAAATAGCGGGAGCTCCTACAATGAGCAGTTCTTC.

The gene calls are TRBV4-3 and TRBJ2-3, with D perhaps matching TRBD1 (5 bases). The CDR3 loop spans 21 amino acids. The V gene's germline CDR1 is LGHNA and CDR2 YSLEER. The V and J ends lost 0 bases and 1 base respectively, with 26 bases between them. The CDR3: CASSQDEWGRLNLRRTDTQYF. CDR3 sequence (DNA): TGCGCCAGCAGCCAAGATGAATGGGGCCGACTTAACCTACGACGCACAGATACGCAGTATTTT.

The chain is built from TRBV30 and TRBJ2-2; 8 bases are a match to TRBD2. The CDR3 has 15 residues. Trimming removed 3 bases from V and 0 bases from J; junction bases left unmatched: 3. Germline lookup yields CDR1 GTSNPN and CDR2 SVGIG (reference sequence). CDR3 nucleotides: TGTGCCTGGAGGACCGGGGGGGCGAACACCGGGGAGCTGTTTTTT. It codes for CAWRTGGANTGELFF.

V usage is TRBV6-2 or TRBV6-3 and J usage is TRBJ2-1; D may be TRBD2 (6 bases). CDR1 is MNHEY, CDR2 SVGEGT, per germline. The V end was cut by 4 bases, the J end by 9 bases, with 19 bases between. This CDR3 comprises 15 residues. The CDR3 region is CASSWMTLAMGEQFF. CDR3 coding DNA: TGTGCCAGCAGTTGGATGACACTAGCAATGGGTGAGCAGTTCTTC.

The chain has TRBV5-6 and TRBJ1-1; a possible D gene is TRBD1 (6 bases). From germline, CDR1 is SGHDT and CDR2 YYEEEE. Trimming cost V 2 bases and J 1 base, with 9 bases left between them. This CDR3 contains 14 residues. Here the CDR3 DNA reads TGTGCCAGCAGCTTCTCGGACAGGAACACTGAAGCTTTCTTT. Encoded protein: CASSFSDRNTEAFF.

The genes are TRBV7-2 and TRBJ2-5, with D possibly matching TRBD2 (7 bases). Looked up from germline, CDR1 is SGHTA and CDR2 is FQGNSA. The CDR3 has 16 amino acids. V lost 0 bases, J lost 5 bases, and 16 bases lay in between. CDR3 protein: CASSLAERGGRETQYF. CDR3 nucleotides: TGTGCCAGCAGCTTAGCGGAGAGGGGGGGGAGGGAGACCCAGTACTTC.

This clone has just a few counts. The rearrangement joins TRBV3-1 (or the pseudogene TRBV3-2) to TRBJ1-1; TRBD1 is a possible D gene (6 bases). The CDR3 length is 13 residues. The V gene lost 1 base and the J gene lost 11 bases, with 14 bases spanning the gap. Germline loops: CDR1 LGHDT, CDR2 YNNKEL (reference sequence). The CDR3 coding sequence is TGTGCCAGCAGCCAAGGAGGGGTTAGGGGGGCTTTCTTT. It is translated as CASSQGGVRGAFF.

The CDR3, as DNA: TGTGCCAGCAGTTTATCCAGGGGGGAAGAGACCCAGTACTTC. Its translation is CASSLSRGEETQYF. The V gene is TRBV27, the J gene TRBJ2-5; D is perhaps TRBD1 (7 bases). The CDR3 spans 14 residues. Germline assignment: CDR1 MNHEY and CDR2 SMNVEV (reference sequence). Trimming took off 0 bases at V and 3 bases at J, with 8 bases between the two ends.

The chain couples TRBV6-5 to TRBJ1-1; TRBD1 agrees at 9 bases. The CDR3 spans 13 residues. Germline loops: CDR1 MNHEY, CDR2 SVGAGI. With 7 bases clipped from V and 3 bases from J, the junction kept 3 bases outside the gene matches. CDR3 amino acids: CASMNRGHTEAFF. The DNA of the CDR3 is TGTGCCAGCATGAACAGGGGGCACACTGAAGCTTTCTTT.

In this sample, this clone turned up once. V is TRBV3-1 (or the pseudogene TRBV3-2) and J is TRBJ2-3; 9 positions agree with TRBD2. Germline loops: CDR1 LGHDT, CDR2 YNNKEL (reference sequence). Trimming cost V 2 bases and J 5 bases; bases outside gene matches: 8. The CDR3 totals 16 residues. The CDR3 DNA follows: TGTGCCAGCAGCCAATTCTTGGCGGGGGGGATAGATACGCAGTATTTT. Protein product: CASSQFLAGGIDTQYF.

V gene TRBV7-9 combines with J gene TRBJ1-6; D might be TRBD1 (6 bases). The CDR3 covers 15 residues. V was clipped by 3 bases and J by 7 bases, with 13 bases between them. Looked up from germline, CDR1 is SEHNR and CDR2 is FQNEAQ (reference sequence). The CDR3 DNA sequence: TGTGCCAGCAGCTTTTCCGGGACAATCAATTCACCCCTCCACTTT. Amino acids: CASSFSGTINSPLHF.

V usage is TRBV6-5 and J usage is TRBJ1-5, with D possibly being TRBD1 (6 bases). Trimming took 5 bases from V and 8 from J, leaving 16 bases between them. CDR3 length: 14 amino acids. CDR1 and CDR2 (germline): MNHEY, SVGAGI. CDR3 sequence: CASSPQGTVEPQHF. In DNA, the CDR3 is TGTGCCAGCAGTCCCCAGGGGACGGTGGAGCCCCAGCATTTT.

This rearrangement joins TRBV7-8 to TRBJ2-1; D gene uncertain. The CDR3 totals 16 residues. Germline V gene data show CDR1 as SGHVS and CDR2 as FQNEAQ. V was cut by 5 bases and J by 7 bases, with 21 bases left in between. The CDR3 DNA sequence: TGTGCCAGCAGCCCAAATTACTTCGGCGGTAGTAATGAGCAGTTCTTC. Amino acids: CASSPNYFGGSNEQFF.

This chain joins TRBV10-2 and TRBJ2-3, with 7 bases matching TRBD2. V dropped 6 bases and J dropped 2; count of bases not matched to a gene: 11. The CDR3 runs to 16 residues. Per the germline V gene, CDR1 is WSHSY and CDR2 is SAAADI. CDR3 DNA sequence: TGCGCCAGCAGCGAGGGTATAGCGGGTTTCACAGATACGCAGTATTTT. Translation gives CASSEGIAGFTDTQYF.

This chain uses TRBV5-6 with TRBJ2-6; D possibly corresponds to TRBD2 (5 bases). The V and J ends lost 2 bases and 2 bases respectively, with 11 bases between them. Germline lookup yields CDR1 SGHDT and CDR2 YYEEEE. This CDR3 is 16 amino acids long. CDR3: CASSFPDGAGANVLTF. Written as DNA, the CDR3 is TGTGCCAGCAGCTTCCCGGACGGGGCTGGGGCCAACGTCCTGACTTTC.

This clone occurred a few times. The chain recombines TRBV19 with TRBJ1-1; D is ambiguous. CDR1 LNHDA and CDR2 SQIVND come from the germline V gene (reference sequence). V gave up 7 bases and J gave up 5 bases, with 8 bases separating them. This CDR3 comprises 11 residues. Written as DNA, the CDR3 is TGTGCCAGTATCGGTTCGACTGAAGCTTTCTTT. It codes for CASIGSTEAFF. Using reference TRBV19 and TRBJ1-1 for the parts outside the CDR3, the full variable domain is DGGITQSPKYLFRKEGQNVTLSCEQNLNHDAMYWYRQDPGQGLRLIYYSQIVNDFQKGDIAEGYSVSREKKESFPLTVTSAQKNPTAFYLCASIGSTEAFFGQGTRLTVV.

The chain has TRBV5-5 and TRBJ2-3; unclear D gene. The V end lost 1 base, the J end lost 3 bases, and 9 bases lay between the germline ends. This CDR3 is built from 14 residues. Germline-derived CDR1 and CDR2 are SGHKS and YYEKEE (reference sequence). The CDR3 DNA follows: TGTGCCAGCAGCTTGAAAACAGTGACAGATACGCAGTATTTT. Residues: CASSLKTVTDTQYF.